One TCR beta chain is described in this entry. This specimen comes from a study of blood T cell repertoires in COVID-19. Across the whole study: The cDNA or gDNA used as material had been derived from T cells, B-cell-depleted T cells, or PBMCs.

The ends lost 7 bases at V and 6 bases at J; junction bases unmatched: 9. Germline CDR1 and CDR2: LGHDT and YNNKEL (reference sequence). The CDR3 contains 15 residues. The method was immunoSEQ multiplex PCR; TCRdb's version includes in-frame clones alone and lacks a portion of them. The sample has roughly 280,000 clones, around 89% seen once. V and J are TRBV3-1 (or the pseudogene TRBV3-2) and TRBJ2-2, with TRBD2 matching over 9 bases. The source of this sequence is a woman aged 30 to 39 with acute COVID-19. The sample taken for sequencing was PBMCs or T cells enriched from blood (not recorded which). This chain's CDR3 is CASKGLAGRAGELFF. The CDR3 nucleotides are TGTGCCAGCAAGGGGCTAGCGGGAAGGGCCGGGGAGCTGTTTTTT.